The 31 T cell receptor beta chains in this list originate from one sample, sequenced in a study of T cell responses to AZD1222 COVID-19 vaccine. Data came from immunoSEQ multiplex PCR; TCRdb stores just in-frame clones and leaves some out. The profile shows about 64,000 clones, just over 90% of them singletons. The specimen was peripheral blood, collected 28 days after the second dose of the MenACWY control vaccine. These receptor sequences come from an adult who received the MenACWY meningococcal vaccine as a control.

The chain has TRBV4-1 and TRBJ1-1; TRBD1 might be the D (5 bases). Trimming left V 0 bases short and J 8 bases short, with 16 bases between. This CDR3 region has 15 residues. Germline values: CDR1 MGHRA, CDR2 YSYEKL. The CDR3 coding sequence is TGCGCCAGCAGCCAAGAAAGGGGTCTCGCCCGAGAAGCTTTCTTT. Protein sequence: CASSQERGLAREAFF.

The chain joins TRBV6-6 to TRBJ2-5, with 9 bases matching TRBD1. Looked up from germline, CDR1 is MNHNY and CDR2 is SVGAGI (reference sequence). V was clipped by 6 bases and J by 2 bases; unmatched bases: 7. This CDR3 has 15 amino acids. The CDR3 spells CASSRGQGSQETQYF. In DNA form, the CDR3 reads TGTGCCAGCAGCCGGGGACAGGGATCGCAAGAGACCCAGTACTTC.

V is TRBV29-1 and J is TRBJ1-1; D gene ambiguous. The germline CDR1 and CDR2 sequences are SQVTM and ANQGSEA. The CDR3 totals 11 residues. V was shortened by 5 bases and J by 11 bases, with 15 bases between the two germline ends. This CDR3 is CSVSPLSRAFF. The CDR3 DNA reads as TGCAGCGTTTCTCCCTTAAGCAGGGCTTTCTTT.

V usage is TRBV6-1 and J usage is TRBJ2-1; TRBD2 agrees at 10 bases. Germline lookup yields CDR1 MNHNS and CDR2 SASEGT. There are 15 residues in the CDR3. V shed 3 bases and J 6 bases; nucleotides not matched to a gene: 5. DNA for the CDR3: TGTGCCAGCAGTGATTTAACTAGCGGGACCAATGAGCAGTTCTTC. It encodes CASSDLTSGTNEQFF.

The rearrangement links TRBV6-5 to TRBJ2-1, with D perhaps matching TRBD1 (5 bases). This CDR3 has 13 amino acids. Trimming removed 2 bases at V and 9 bases at J, with 11 bases between. Per the germline V gene, CDR1 is MNHEY and CDR2 is SVGAGI. CDR3: CASSYEQGLEQFF. CDR3 DNA sequence: TGTGCCAGCAGTTACGAGCAGGGCCTTGAGCAGTTCTTC.

V usage is TRBV19 and J usage is TRBJ2-7; 8 bases are a match to TRBD1. The CDR3 has 15 residues. Germline CDR1 reads LNHDA; CDR2 reads SQIVND (reference sequence). J lost 0 bases, V lost 5 bases, and 6 bases had no gene match. CDR3 sequence (DNA): TGTGCCAGTAGTGCAGGGACAGGAAGCTCCTACGAGCAGTACTTC. It yields the protein CASSAGTGSSYEQYF.

The CDR3 DNA reads TGCGCCAGCAGCCGCCTGACGTCTGATGTTGGGGAGCAGTTCTTC. Protein product: CASSRLTSDVGEQFF. This sequence joins TRBV4-3 and TRBJ2-1; no definite D call. Germline CDR1 and CDR2: LGHNA and YSLEER. This CDR3 has 15 amino acids. Trimming left V 4 bases short and J 10 bases short, with 20 bases between.

The chain employs TRBV30 and TRBJ1-1, with D possibly TRBD1 on 5 matching bases. This CDR3 comprises 16 residues. V dropped 4 bases and J dropped 0 bases, with 18 bases sitting between them. Germline V gene sequence: CDR1 GTSNPN, CDR2 SVGIG (reference sequence). CDR3 bases: TGTGCCTGGATTTCCAAGTTCCAGGGAATGAACACTGAAGCTTTCTTT. As protein: CAWISKFQGMNTEAFF.

This clone was detected once. This chain uses TRBV6-5 with TRBJ2-7; D gene uncertain. The CDR3 has 13 amino acids. Germline CDR1 is MNHEY and CDR2 is SVGAGI. V shed 2 bases and J shed 6 bases, with 11 bases lying between them. CDR3 residues: CASSYAQVGEQYF. DNA for the CDR3: TGTGCCAGCAGTTACGCGCAGGTCGGCGAGCAGTACTTC.

The chain joins TRBV19 to TRBJ1-2; D possibly corresponds to TRBD1 (5 bases). The germline CDR1 and CDR2 sequences are LNHDA and SQIVND (reference sequence). The V and J ends lost 6 bases and 4 bases respectively, with 15 bases between them. The CDR3 is 14 amino acids. CDR3 DNA: TGTGCCAGTAGCCCCCGGGGGTCTAGCTATGGCTACACCTTC. Amino acids: CASSPRGSSYGYTF.

This chain connects TRBV4-1 to TRBJ2-7, with D unresolved. The CDR3 has 16 residues. Germline V CDR1 and CDR2: MGHRA, YSYEKL. The V end was cut by 3 bases, the J end by 0 bases, with 15 bases between. DNA for the CDR3: TGCGCCAGCAGCCAGCTGTCCACCGGGTACTCCTACGAGCAGTACTTC. Its translation is CASSQLSTGYSYEQYF.

This chain joins TRBV6-5 and TRBJ1-1; D possibly corresponds to TRBD1 (6 bases). Germline CDR1 MNHEY, CDR2 SVGAGI. CDR3 length: 15 amino acids. V was shortened by 6 bases and J by 5 bases, with 19 bases between the two germline ends. The CDR3 bases are TGTGCCAGCAGGCAAAACAGGGCCAAGGATACTGAAGCTTTCTTT. The encoded protein is CASRQNRAKDTEAFF.

The chain employs TRBV3-1 (or the pseudogene TRBV3-2) and TRBJ2-7, with TRBD2 matching over 12 bases. V lost 3 bases and J lost 6; bases outside the gene matches: 9. The CDR3 length is 16 residues. Germline V lookup: CDR1 LGHDT, CDR2 YNNKEL (reference sequence). This CDR3 is CASSHLSSGRAGEQYF. The CDR3 DNA reads as TGTGCCAGCAGCCACCTATCTAGCGGGAGGGCCGGCGAGCAGTACTTC.

The CDR3 protein is CASSLAVGRQETQYF. CDR3 DNA: TGCGCCAGCAGCTTGGCCGTCGGCAGGCAAGAGACCCAGTACTTC. The V and J genes are TRBV5-1 and TRBJ2-5; no firm D call. The germline V gene has CDR1 SGHRS and CDR2 YFSETQ. Between the trimmed V and J ends, which lost 0 bases and 2 bases, there was a span of 11 bases. This CDR3 comprises 15 residues.

The V call is TRBV11-2, the J call TRBJ1-2, with a weak D call TRBD1 (6 bases). This CDR3 region has 13 residues. The germline CDR1 and CDR2 sequences are SGHAT and FQNNGV. V gave up 3 bases and J gave up 3 bases, with 8 bases separating them. Here the CDR3 DNA reads TGTGCCAGCAGCTTCTCAGGGGACTATGGCTACACCTTC. Amino acid sequence: CASSFSGDYGYTF.

This chain connects TRBV14 to TRBJ2-5; D uncertain. V was clipped by 1 base and J by 1 base, with 10 bases between them. Germline CDR1 and CDR2: SGHDN and FVKESK. The CDR3 consists of 15 residues. The CDR3 DNA is TGTGCCAGCAGCCAAGGATGGGTAGTCCAAGAGACCCAGTACTTC. Translating it yields CASSQGWVVQETQYF.

This clone was observed a single time. The rearrangement uses TRBV27 and TRBJ2-1, with D maybe TRBD1 (5 bases). Germline V gene sequence: CDR1 MNHEY, CDR2 SMNVEV (reference sequence). This CDR3 region has 13 residues. Deletions cut 2 bases from V and 8 bases from J, with 10 bases between. CDR3 coding DNA: TGTGCCAGCAGTTTAGGGCAGGGCGATGAGCAGTTCTTC. It specifies CASSLGQGDEQFF.

This clone has more than one count but fewer than ten. The rearrangement joins TRBV27 to TRBJ1-2; the match to TRBD1 covers 10 bases. The CDR3 spans 14 residues. The J segment lost 3 bases and the V segment lost 7 bases, leaving 5 bases of the junction unmatched. CDR1 and CDR2 (germline): MNHEY, SMNVEV (reference sequence). CDR3 loop: CASTRDRGHYGYTF. CDR3 nucleotide sequence: TGTGCCAGCACCCGGGACAGGGGCCACTATGGCTACACCTTC.

This clone is large by share. The rearrangement joins TRBV9 to TRBJ2-7; either TRBD1 or TRBD2 may fit D (5 bases each). This CDR3 is built from 14 residues. Germline CDR1 is SGDLS and CDR2 is YYNGEE. V was clipped by 4 bases and J by 4 bases, with 15 bases between them. In DNA form, the CDR3 reads TGTGCCAGCAGCCGGGACGATGAGAGATACGAGCAGTACTTC. As protein: CASSRDDERYEQYF. Drawing the rest from reference TRBV9 and TRBJ2-7, the complete variable domain is DSGVTQTPKHLITATGQRVTLRCSPRSGDLSVYWYQQSLDQGLQFLIQYYNGEERAKGNILERFSAQQFPDLHSELNLSSLELGDSALYFCASSRDDERYEQYFGPGTRLTVT.

This clone appeared a few times. The chain joins TRBV12-5 to TRBJ1-2, with TRBD1 matching 7 bases. The CDR3 totals 13 residues. The germline V gene has CDR1 LGHNT and CDR2 FRNRAP. Trimming cost V 6 bases and J 11 bases; bases outside gene matches: 12. The CDR3 DNA reads as TGTGCTAGTGGCTATGGACAGGTACAGAGATACACCTTC. Amino acids: CASGYGQVQRYTF.

In this sample, this clone turned up once. The chain links TRBV9 to TRBJ2-1; TRBD2 agrees at 10 bases. Germline loops: CDR1 SGDLS, CDR2 YYNGEE. The J segment lost 9 bases and the V segment lost 1 base, leaving 7 bases of the junction unmatched. This CDR3 region has 15 residues. The CDR3 bases are TGTGCCAGCAGCGTAAATCCTAGCGGGAGCACTGAGCAGTTCTTC. Its protein is CASSVNPSGSTEQFF.

V gene TRBV7-8 combines with J gene TRBJ2-2; D is ambiguous. The germline CDR1 and CDR2 sequences are SGHVS and FQNEAQ. Trimming removed 2 bases from V and 8 bases from J, with 9 bases in between. The CDR3 sequence is 13 residues long. The CDR3 loop reads CASSLQARGELFF. The CDR3 region has the DNA TGTGCCAGCAGCTTACAAGCGAGGGGGGAGCTGTTTTTT.

In its sample, this clone was seen once. The V gene is TRBV14, the J gene TRBJ1-1, with D perhaps matching TRBD1 (6 bases). V dropped 0 bases and J dropped 5 bases, with 13 bases sitting between them. The CDR3 runs to 15 residues. Germline CDR1 reads SGHDN; CDR2 reads FVKESK. The DNA for the CDR3 is TGTGCCAGCAGCCAAGAGACAGGAGTTAAGACTGAAGCTTTCTTT. Protein sequence: CASSQETGVKTEAFF.

CDR3 nucleotides: TGCAGCGCCACTGGACTAGCGGGAGTTGATGAGCAGTTCTTC. It specifies CSATGLAGVDEQFF. This rearrangement joins TRBV29-1 to TRBJ2-1; TRBD2 aligns across 13 bases. The V segment lost 7 bases and the J segment 8 bases; nucleotides outside the gene matches: 8. CDR1 and CDR2 from the germline V gene are SQVTM and ANQGSEA. CDR3 size: 14 residues.

The V call is TRBV3-1 (or the pseudogene TRBV3-2), the J call TRBJ1-5; tentative D call: TRBD1 (5 bases). The V end was cut by 0 bases, the J end by 6 bases, with 6 bases between. This CDR3 comprises 13 residues. Germline V gene sequence: CDR1 LGHDT, CDR2 YNNKEL (reference sequence). The CDR3 DNA follows: TGTGCCAGCAGCCAAGACGGGGCTCAGCCCCAGCATTTT. Amino acids: CASSQDGAQPQHF.

The chain recombines TRBV9 with TRBJ2-1; the match to TRBD1 covers 10 bases. The CDR3 loop spans 15 amino acids. V lost 0 bases and J lost 9; bases outside the gene matches: 6. Germline V gene data show CDR1 as SGDLS and CDR2 as YYNGEE. CDR3 sequence (DNA): TGTGCCAGCAGCGTAGAAGGGACAGGGGTAAGTGAGCAGTTCTTC. It codes for CASSVEGTGVSEQFF. The full variable domain, rest sourced from reference TRBV9 and TRBJ2-1, is DSGVTQTPKHLITATGQRVTLRCSPRSGDLSVYWYQQSLDQGLQFLIQYYNGEERAKGNILERFSAQQFPDLHSELNLSSLELGDSALYFCASSVEGTGVSEQFFGPGTRLTVL.

The rearrangement uses TRBV4-2 and TRBJ2-3; D is undetermined. The CDR3 totals 13 residues. CDR1 is LGHNA, CDR2 YNFKEQ, per germline. Trimming stripped 4 bases from V and 5 bases from J, with 10 bases between. The DNA for the CDR3 is TGTGCCAGCAGCCCCTCGAAGGGAGATACGCAGTATTTT. It yields the protein CASSPSKGDTQYF.

V and J are TRBV10-1 and TRBJ2-1, with 12 bases matching TRBD2. The CDR3 is made up of 17 amino acids. Germline values: CDR1 WNHNN, CDR2 SYGVQD (reference sequence). Trimming took 3 bases from V and 8 from J; bases not matched to a gene: 11. The CDR3 nucleotides read TGCGCCAGCAGTGATTCGGTTTCTAGCGGGAGGGCAGATGAGCAGTTCTTC. This translates into CASSDSVSSGRADEQFF.

The chain employs TRBV3-1 (or the pseudogene TRBV3-2) and TRBJ1-2, with 12 positions matching TRBD1. The CDR3 covers 14 residues. Germline V gene lookup returns CDR1 LGHDT and CDR2 YNNKEL (reference sequence). After removal of 3 bases from V and 10 bases from J, the junction contained 6 bases not matched to a gene. The DNA for the CDR3 is TGTGCCAGCAGCCATTGGGGACAGGGGGCATACTACACCTTC. Its protein product is CASSHWGQGAYYTF.

In its sample, this clone was seen once. This rearrangement joins TRBV27 to TRBJ2-2, with D maybe TRBD2 (5 bases). From germline, CDR1 is MNHEY and CDR2 SMNVEV (reference sequence). The V end was cut by 7 bases, the J end by 6 bases, with 18 bases between. The CDR3 contains 15 residues. The CDR3 DNA reads TGTGCCAGCACCATGGCGGGTGTAGGATCCGGGGAGCTGTTTTTT. Translating gives CASTMAGVGSGELFF.

The chain carries TRBV5-4 and TRBJ2-1; D is undetermined. Germline lookup yields CDR1 SGHNT and CDR2 YYREEE (reference sequence). Deletions cut 1 base from V and 6 bases from J, with 8 bases between. The CDR3 runs to 13 residues. The CDR3 nucleotides read TGTGCCAGCAGCTTGACCCCCTTCAATGAGCAGTTCTTC. Its translation: CASSLTPFNEQFF. Based on the CDR3 plus reference TRBV5-4 and TRBJ2-1, the full variable domain is ETGVTQSPTHLIKTRGQQVTLRCSSQSGHNTVSWYQQALGQGPQFIFQYYREEENGRGNFPPRFSGLQFPNYSSELNVNALELDDSALYLCASSLTPFNEQFFGPGTRLTVL.